Included here is one T cell receptor beta chain sequence, with context. The sample comes from a study of T cell responses to AZD1222 COVID-19 vaccine. Germline-derived CDR1 and CDR2 are LGHNA and YNFKEQ. The CDR3 loop spans 14 amino acids. The V and J ends lost 4 bases and 3 bases, in that order; junction bases with no gene match: 3. Measured with immunoSEQ multiplex PCR; TCRdb has only the in-frame clones, and not every one. The top ten hold approximately 6% of the sample, which has approximately 130,000 clones, around 90% seen once. The TCR comes from an adult who received the AZD1222 COVID-19 vaccine. V usage is TRBV4-2 and J usage is TRBJ1-1; 9 nucleotides match TRBD1. This specimen was peripheral blood, taken 28 days after the second AZD1222 dose. This chain's CDR3 is CASSLRDRDTEAFF. The CDR3 nucleotides read TGTGCCAGCAGCCTCCGGGACAGGGACACTGAAGCTTTCTTT.